Listed below are T cell receptor beta chains from one sample, sequenced in a study of beta chain features in type 1 diabetes. The protocol was immunoSEQ multiplex PCR, while the TCRdb copy is restricted to in-frame clones and leaves out a portion. The sample shows about 150,000 clones, 48% of them seen only once. Material: Tregs from blood. The receptors shown here come from a young man in good health. Each CDR3 is given with its conserved first and last residue. Fields, in order: J gene, V gene, clone size, D gene, CDR3 protein, CDR3 DNA. A D gene is named only where the DNA matches it firmly. Clone size is not always given. Where it is, it says once, few, many or a class for expanded clones.

>TRBJ1-6|TRBV7-2|NA|NA
CASSSTGNYNSPLHF
TGTGCCAGCAGCTCTACAGGGAATTATAATTCACCCCTCCACTTT
>TRBJ2-7|TRBV7-2|few|TRBD1
CASSLLTGESYEQYF
TGTGCCAGCAGCTTGCTGACAGGGGAGAGTTACGAGCAGTACTTC
>TRBJ2-2|TRBV19|NA|NA
CASSIGRGGPVTGELFF
TGTGCCAGTAGTATAGGTCGTGGAGGGCCGGTAACTGGGGAGCTGTTTTTT
>TRBJ2-5|TRBV11-2|NA|TRBD1
CASSGTEYQETQYF
TGTGCCAGCAGCGGGACAGAGTACCAAGAGACCCAGTACTTC
>TRBJ2-1|TRBV5-1|few|TRBD2
CASSLVVTSGYNEQFF
TGCGCCAGCAGCTTGGTTGTGACTAGCGGATACAATGAGCAGTTCTTC
>TRBJ1-1|TRBV29-1|NA|NA
CSVEGPSPAFF
TGCAGCGTTGAAGGGCCCTCGCCCGCTTTCTTT
>TRBJ2-5|TRBV10-3|few|TRBD2
CANAGERGETQYF
TGTGCCAACGCGGGAGAGCGGGGGGAGACCCAGTACTTC
>TRBJ2-7|TRBV28|few|NA
CASRRGLGSYEQYF
TGTGCCAGCAGAAGGGGCCTGGGGTCCTACGAGCAGTACTTC
>TRBJ1-3|TRBV7-9|few|NA
CASSPRVSGNTIYF
TGTGCCAGCAGCCCCAGGGTCTCTGGAAACACCATATATTTT
>TRBJ2-7|TRBV11-2|NA|TRBD1
CASSLELQGAAYEQYF
TGTGCCAGCAGCTTAGAGCTCCAGGGGGCGGCCTACGAGCAGTACTTC
>TRBJ1-2|TRBV6-1|NA|NA
CASLAKGNGYTF
TGTGCCAGCCTCGCGAAGGGGAATGGCTACACCTTC
>TRBJ1-1|TRBV5-1|few|TRBD1
CASSLRQGGFTEAFF
TGCGCCAGCAGCTTGCGACAGGGGGGATTCACTGAAGCTTTCTTT
>TRBJ1-5|TRBV28|NA|NA
CASSLFSGSNQPQHF
TGTGCCAGCAGTTTATTCTCAGGGAGCAATCAGCCCCAGCATTTT
>TRBJ2-7|TRBV6-5|NA|TRBD2
CASSTGTSPYEQYF
TGTGCCAGCAGTACCGGGACTAGTCCCTACGAGCAGTACTTC
>TRBJ1-5|TRBV29-1|few|NA
CSVWEKSSNQPQHF
TGCAGCGTTTGGGAGAAGTCGAGCAATCAGCCCCAGCATTTT
>TRBJ2-7|TRBV28|few|TRBD1
CASSLSGTGRDEQYF
TGTGCCAGCAGTTTGTCCGGGACAGGGAGGGACGAGCAGTACTTC
>TRBJ1-5|TRBV30|NA|TRBD1
CAWSRTGGVQPQHF
TGTGCCTGGAGCCGGACAGGGGGCGTTCAGCCCCAGCATTTT
>TRBJ2-7|TRBV19|NA|TRBD2
CASSIIAGGYEQYF
TGTGCCAGTAGTATAATAGCGGGAGGCTACGAGCAGTACTTC
>TRBJ1-1|TRBV7-3|NA|TRBD1
CASSKRTGANTEAFF
TGTGCCAGCAGCAAAAGGACAGGGGCTAACACTGAAGCTTTCTTT
>TRBJ2-7|TRBV4-2|NA|TRBD1
CASSRVRYRPGTGLTF
TGTGCCAGCAGCCGAGTACGTTATCGGCCCGGGACAGGGCTTACTTTC
>TRBJ2-7|TRBV7-3|few|TRBD2
CASSLTSGISGQYF
TGTGCCAGCAGCTTAACCAGCGGGATATCTGGGCAGTACTTC
>TRBJ2-7|TRBV28|NA|TRBD1
CASSPPPRGRVVEQYF
TGTGCCAGCAGTCCCCCCCCGAGGGGGCGTGTAGTCGAGCAGTACTTC
>TRBJ2-5|TRBV6-1|NA|NA
CASSEIEEGFKTQYF
TGTGCCAGCAGTGAAATCGAGGAGGGTTTTAAGACCCAGTACTTC
>TRBJ2-1|TRBV6-1|NA|TRBD2
CASSDRTSGGLRQFF
TGTGCCAGCAGTGACCGGACTAGCGGAGGCCTGAGGCAGTTCTTC
>TRBJ2-1|TRBV6-4|once|NA
CASALDYDNEQFF
TGTGCCAGCGCGCTAGACTACGACAATGAGCAGTTCTTC
>TRBJ2-3|TRBV10-3|NA|TRBD2
CAISGGGRVADTQYF
TGTGCCATCAGTGGTGGGGGGAGGGTAGCAGATACGCAGTATTTT
>TRBJ2-7|TRBV5-1|NA|TRBD2
CASSELADSYEQYF
TGCGCCAGCAGCGAACTAGCGGACTCCTACGAGCAGTACTTC
>TRBJ2-3|TRBV28|NA|NA
CASSLGGSTDTQYF
TGTGCCAGCAGTTTAGGGGGCTCCACAGATACGCAGTATTTT
>TRBJ2-7|TRBV5-1|NA|NA
CASSLNRADEQYF
TGCGCCAGCAGCTTGAACAGGGCTGACGAGCAGTACTTC
>TRBJ1-1|TRBV11-1|NA|NA
CASSQGPGTEAFF
TGTGCCAGCAGCCAAGGTCCAGGGACTGAAGCTTTCTTT
>TRBJ2-7|TRBV5-1|few|TRBD2
CASSSPWTGGPYEQYF
TGCGCCAGCAGCTCCCCCTGGACGGGGGGGCCGTACGAGCAGTACTTC
>TRBJ2-3|TRBV4-1|NA|NA
CASSQDRRTDTQYF
TGCGCCAGCAGCCAAGATCGGAGGACAGATACGCAGTATTTT
>TRBJ1-1|TRBV2|NA|NA
CASSEGGQTYTEAFF
TGTGCCAGCAGTGAAGGGGGGCAGACATACACTGAAGCTTTCTTT
>TRBJ2-1|TRBV19|few|NA
CASSTSSGAYNEQFF
TGTGCCAGTAGTACCTCTTCCGGGGCCTACAATGAGCAGTTCTTC
>TRBJ2-1|TRBV9|NA|TRBD2
CASSGTSGYNEQFF
TGTGCCAGCAGCGGGACTAGCGGCTACAATGAGCAGTTCTTC
>TRBJ1-5|TRBV28|NA|NA
CASSFVRASNQPQHF
TGTGCCAGCAGTTTTGTCAGGGCCAGCAATCAGCCCCAGCATTTT
>TRBJ2-7|TRBV7-2|NA|NA
CASSLGPEQYF
TGTGCCAGCAGCTTGGGGCCCGAGCAGTACTTC
>TRBJ2-1|TRBV19|few|NA
CASRREVGFYNEQFF
TGTGCCAGTAGGAGGGAGGTAGGGTTCTACAATGAGCAGTTCTTC
>TRBJ1-5|TRBV16|NA|NA
CASSQGRGGYSNQPQHF
TGTGCCAGCAGCCAAGGCAGGGGAGGGTATAGCAATCAGCCCCAGCATTTT
>TRBJ1-2|TRBV7-6|NA|NA
CASSLVPTTAYGYTF
TGTGCCAGCAGCTTAGTCCCGACAACTGCCTATGGCTACACCTTC
>TRBJ1-1|TRBV28|NA|NA
CASSSAGVRDTEAFF
TGTGCCAGCAGTTCTGCAGGGGTCCGGGACACTGAAGCTTTCTTT
>TRBJ2-3|TRBV28|NA|NA
CASRQAKGFTDTQYF
TGTGCCAGCAGACAGGCGAAGGGTTTCACAGATACGCAGTATTTT
>TRBJ1-3|TRBV30|few|TRBD1
CAWSVLGGAGNTIYF
TGTGCCTGGAGTGTATTAGGGGGCGCTGGAAACACCATATATTTT
>TRBJ2-7|TRBV7-9|NA|NA
CASSRRRLGDGEQYF
TGTGCCAGCAGCCGTCGGAGACTAGGGGATGGGGAGCAGTACTTC
>TRBJ2-7|TRBV5-4|NA|TRBD1
CASSPDRGRGEQYF
TGTGCCAGCAGCCCGGACAGGGGCAGGGGCGAGCAGTACTTC
>TRBJ2-1|TRBV5-4|NA|NA
CASSRQGSYNEQFF
TGTGCCAGCAGCAGGCAGGGCTCCTACAATGAGCAGTTCTTC
>TRBJ1-1|TRBV19|NA|NA
CASSITPGANTEAFF
TGTGCCAGTAGTATAACCCCAGGGGCGAACACTGAAGCTTTCTTT
>TRBJ1-2|TRBV5-6|few|TRBD1
CASSLPGQGIRGYTF
TGTGCCAGCAGCTTGCCGGGACAGGGGATTCGGGGCTACACCTTC